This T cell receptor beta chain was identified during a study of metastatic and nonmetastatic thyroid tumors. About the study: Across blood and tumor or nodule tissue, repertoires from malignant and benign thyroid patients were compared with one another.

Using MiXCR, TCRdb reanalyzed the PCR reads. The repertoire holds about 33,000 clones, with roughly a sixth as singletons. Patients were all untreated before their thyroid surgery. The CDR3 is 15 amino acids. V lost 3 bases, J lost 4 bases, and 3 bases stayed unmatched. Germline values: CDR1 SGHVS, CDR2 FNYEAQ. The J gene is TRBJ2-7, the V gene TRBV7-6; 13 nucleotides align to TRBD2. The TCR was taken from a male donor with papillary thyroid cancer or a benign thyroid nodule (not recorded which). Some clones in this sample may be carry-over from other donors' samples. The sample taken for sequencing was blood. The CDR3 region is CASSFTSGGDYEQYF. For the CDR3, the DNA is TGTGCCAGCAGCTTCACTAGCGGGGGGGATTACGAGCAGTACTTC. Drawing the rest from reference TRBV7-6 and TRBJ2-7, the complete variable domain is GAGVSQSPRYKVTKRGQDVALRCDPISGHVSLYWYRQALGQGPEFLTYFNYEAQQDKSGLPNDRFSAERPEGSISTLTIQRTEQRDSAMYRCASSFTSGGDYEQYFGPGTRLTVT.